This TCR beta chain came from a study of cytomegalovirus exposure and HLA in healthy donors. Study-wide results and limits: Looking again later, the authors saw that most CMV-associated TCR beta chains seemed HLA-restricted. Analysis was carried out at a later point, and it linked a missense DCLRE1C variant to TCR beta V- and J-gene trimming.

The CDR3 has 15 residues. The germline CDR1 and CDR2 sequences are GTSNPN and SVGIG (reference sequence). Trimming cost V 0 bases and J 4 bases, with 12 bases left between them. For this clone: Its specificity is unknown.

Primers included in the PCR were 60 Vbeta and 13 Jbeta primers. As processed by the authors: Later analysis identified 88 million or so unique TCR beta chains, roughly 11 million shared. Produced via immunoSEQ multiplex PCR; TCRdb's table is partial and in-frame only. The V and J calls and clone size were taken over from that table, and D and trimming were inferred from the DNA. The table has 80,000 to 95,000 clones, 60% to 80% seen once; the top ten hold 6%. The specimen sequenced was PBMCs. This sequence was found in a female donor in good health and CMV-seronegative. The chain uses TRBV30 and TRBJ2-2, with TRBD1 as a possible D gene (6 bases). CDR3 bases: TGTGCCTGGAGTGTCATGGGGGCCGGCACCGGGGAGCTGTTTTTT. The encoded protein is CAWSVMGAGTGELFF.